This T cell receptor (beta chain) was sequenced in a study of beta chain features in type 1 diabetes. The whole isolated RNA underwent reverse transcription, so sequencing captured expressed TCRB transcripts. Generated by immunoSEQ multiplex PCR, the TCRdb table keeps only in-frame clones and is missing some. The data hold around 350,000 clones, with 10% to 15% observed a single time. Looked up from germline, CDR1 is SGDLS and CDR2 is YYNGEE. The CDR3 length is 15 residues. V was trimmed by 6 bases and J by 5 bases, leaving 20 bases between them. The sequenced sample consisted of naive CD4+ T cells from blood. The sequence came from a man aged 18 to 29 in good health. The J gene is TRBJ2-5, the V gene TRBV9; maybe TRBD1 (6 bases). CDR3 nucleotides: TGTGCCAGCACCAGATCCCCAGGGGTTGGGGAGACCCAGTACTTC. Its translation: CASTRSPGVGETQYF. The full variable domain, rest sourced from reference TRBV9 and TRBJ2-5, is DSGVTQTPKHLITATGQRVTLRCSPRSGDLSVYWYQQSLDQGLQFLIQYYNGEERAKGNILERFSAQQFPDLHSELNLSSLELGDSALYFCASTRSPGVGETQYFGPGTRLLVL.